A selection of T cell receptor beta chains follows, all from one sample in a study of radiotherapy plus CTLA-4 blockade in lung cancer. Libraries were prepared by immunoSEQ multiplex PCR; TCRdb keeps only in-frame clonotypes and omits some of them. Of roughly 110,000 clones listed, about 85% are singletons. The sample consisted of peripheral blood, taken from a patient treated with radiotherapy plus ipilimumab. The receptors come from a human donor with non-small cell lung cancer that progressed on radiotherapy plus ipilimumab. Some clones in this sample may be carry-over from other donors' samples. Each CDR3 is given with its conserved first and last residue. Fields, in order: clone size, V gene, D gene, J gene, CDR3 protein, CDR3 DNA. D genes are given only for firm matches. Expanded clones are given a class, and other clones once, few, many or no size at all.

-	TRBV18	TRBD2	TRBJ2-7	CASSGTSGGDEQYF	TGTGCCAGCTCCGGGACTAGCGGGGGGGACGAGCAGTACTTC
-	TRBV4-3	-	TRBJ2-1	CASSQDLEYNEQFF	TGCGCCAGCAGCCAAGATCTCGAATACAATGAGCAGTTCTTC
-	TRBV18	TRBD1	TRBJ2-7	CASSQGQTYEQYF	TGTGCCAGCTCACAGGGACAGACCTACGAGCAGTACTTC
-	TRBV25-1	-	TRBJ2-7	CASSEYLPGDEQYF	TGTGCCAGCAGTGAATATCTGCCAGGCGACGAGCAGTACTTC
-	TRBV2	TRBD1	TRBJ1-2	CASSHQGTGFNYGYTF	TGTGCCAGCAGTCACCAAGGGACAGGGTTTAACTATGGCTACACCTTC
-	TRBV6-5	-	TRBJ1-3	CASSLSRDSGNTIYF	TGTGCCAGCAGTCTCTCTCGGGACTCTGGAAACACCATATATTTT
few	TRBV19	TRBD1	TRBJ1-1	CASSGTRGRGQAFF	TGTGCCAGTAGCGGGACCAGGGGGCGCGGTCAAGCTTTCTTT
-	TRBV10-2	TRBD1	TRBJ1-6	CASRARQGPSSYNSPLHF	TGCGCCAGCAGGGCGAGACAGGGCCCGAGCTCCTATAATTCACCCCTCCACTTT
-	TRBV6-1	-	TRBJ1-1	CASSTWGLNTEAFF	TGTGCCAGCAGTACATGGGGGTTGAACACTGAAGCTTTCTTT
-	TRBV13	TRBD1	TRBJ2-7	CASSFGTGLLYEQYF	TGTGCCAGCAGCTTCGGGACAGGGCTTCTCTACGAGCAGTACTTC
-	TRBV10-3	-	TRBJ2-2	CAISAAGLSNTGELFF	TGTGCCATCAGTGCCGCGGGGCTGTCGAACACCGGGGAGCTGTTTTTT
-	TRBV19	-	TRBJ2-7	CASSIVAGAYYEQYF	TGTGCCAGTAGTATAGTCGCGGGGGCCTACTACGAGCAGTACTTC
-	TRBV5-8	-	TRBJ1-1	CASSFSRDTEAFF	TGTGCCAGCAGCTTCTCTAGGGACACTGAAGCTTTCTTT
-	TRBV13	TRBD1	TRBJ2-7	CASSLDRRDEQYF	TGTGCCAGCAGCTTGGACAGGAGAGACGAGCAGTACTTC
-	TRBV7-9	-	TRBJ1-2	CASSFAGDYGYTF	TGTGCCAGCAGCTTTGCTGGGGACTATGGCTACACCTTC
once	TRBV6-1	-	TRBJ1-1	CASSDQTVMNTEAFF	TGTGCCAGCAGTGACCAGACGGTGATGAACACTGAAGCTTTCTTT
-	TRBV6-1	TRBD1	TRBJ1-6	CASSEFRRGYSPLHF	TGTGCCAGCAGTGAATTTCGCAGGGGGTATTCACCCCTCCACTTT
once	TRBV5-1	-	TRBJ2-1	CASSWARGSSYNEQFF	TGCGCCAGCAGTTGGGCTCGGGGGAGCTCCTACAATGAGCAGTTCTTC
few	TRBV7-2	TRBD2	TRBJ2-1	CASSYTSGGAYNEQFF	TGTGCCAGCAGCTATACGAGCGGGGGGGCTTACAATGAGCAGTTCTTC
-	TRBV2	TRBD2	TRBJ2-3	CASRRLAGGIDTQYF	TGTGCCAGCAGGAGACTAGCGGGGGGGATAGATACGCAGTATTTT